This entry lists 11 T cell receptor beta chains sequenced from one sample in a study of CD8 T cells in Susac syndrome. cDNA came from about 0.46 to 1 ug RNA primed by random hexamers. TCRdb re-derived calls from the immunoSEQ multiplex PCR reads in MiXCR, one entry per CDR3 protein. The sample consists of more than 100,000 distinct CDR3 sequences, roughly 94% of them appearing once. Sequencing was carried out using CD8+ T cells from PBMCs. These TCRs come from a human donor with Susac syndrome.

The count of this clonotype is one. The chain is built from TRBV20-1 and TRBJ2-1; 7 bases are a match to TRBD1. Germline values: CDR1 DFQATT, CDR2 SNEGSKA (reference sequence). J gave up 2 bases and V 0 bases, and 4 bases lay outside the gene matches. The CDR3 spans 15 residues. The CDR3 is CSARDRQGAYNEQFF. As DNA, the CDR3 is TGCAGTGCTAGAGATCGGCAGGGGGCCTACAATGAGCAGTTCTTC.

This clonotype was detected only once. The chain employs TRBV29-1 and TRBJ2-1; possibly TRBD2 for D (6 bases). Germline assignment: CDR1 SQVTM and CDR2 ANQGSEA. V shed 2 bases and J shed 10 bases, with 15 bases lying between them. The CDR3 has 13 residues. The CDR3 nucleotides are TGCAGCGTTGAAAAGGGTCGTGCGGGAGAGCAGTTCTTC. It yields the protein CSVEKGRAGEQFF.

The rearrangement links TRBV29-1 to TRBJ2-1; TRBD2 matches at 7 bases. V gave up 8 bases and J gave up 6 bases; unmatched junction bases: 13. The CDR3 runs 14 residues. Germline values: CDR1 SQVTM, CDR2 ANQGSEA. This CDR3 is CSTQLWVAGNEQFF. CDR3 DNA sequence: TGCAGCACTCAACTCTGGGTAGCGGGCAATGAGCAGTTCTTC.

The CDR3 sequence is CASSQGGTGEEDGYTF. CDR3 nucleotide sequence: TGTGCCAGCAGCCAAGGGGGGACAGGGGAGGAAGATGGCTACACCTTC. The chain combines TRBV3-1 with TRBJ1-2; 10 positions match TRBD1. The trim removed 1 base at V and 6 bases at J, leaving 8 bases unmatched. CDR1 LGHDT and CDR2 YNNKEL come from the germline V gene (reference sequence). This CDR3 is 16 amino acids long.

CDR3 residues: CASSTQTTYEQYF. CDR3 sequence (DNA): TGTGCCAGCAGCACCCAGACAACCTACGAGCAGTACTTC. The chain employs TRBV7-9 and TRBJ2-7; D is ambiguous. The CDR3 consists of 13 residues. Trimming removed 5 bases at V and 2 bases at J, with 10 bases between. CDR1 SEHNR and CDR2 FQNEAQ come from the germline V gene (reference sequence).

CDR3 DNA sequence: TGCGCCAGCTTGGGGGGGCTCCTTAGCACAGATACGCAGTATTTT. It yields the protein CASLGGLLSTDTQYF. This chain links TRBV10-2 with TRBJ2-3; D may be TRBD2 (7 bases). V lost 8 bases and J lost 0, with 15 bases in between. The CDR3 contains 15 residues. CDR1 and CDR2 from the germline V gene are WSHSY and SAAADI.

V is TRBV4-1 and J is TRBJ2-3; no definite D call. Germline values: CDR1 MGHRA, CDR2 YSYEKL. The CDR3 length is 13 residues. Trimming pared 0 bases from V and 2 bases from J, leaving 3 bases between. The CDR3 DNA is TGCGCCAGCAGCCAAGAGATCACAGATACGCAGTATTTT. Protein sequence: CASSQEITDTQYF.

The chain employs TRBV12-3 or TRBV12-4 and TRBJ2-7; 9 nucleotides agree with TRBD1. Trimming removed 5 bases from V and 1 base from J; junction bases left unmatched: 3. This CDR3 region has 14 residues. The CDR3, as DNA: TGTGCCAGCAGTACGGGACAGGGATCCTACGAGCAGTACTTC. The encoded protein is CASSTGQGSYEQYF.

This rearrangement joins TRBV19 to TRBJ2-7; either TRBD1 or TRBD2 may fit D (5 bases each). CDR3 length equals 13 residues. CDR1 is LNHDA and CDR2 is SQIVND in the germline V gene (reference sequence). Trimming left V 5 bases short and J 3 bases short, with 11 bases between. The DNA of the CDR3 is TGTGCCAGTAGTTCGGGGCTTTTCTACGAGCAGTACTTC. Translated: CASSSGLFYEQYF.

Concerning this clonotype itself: A junction boundary mismatches the germline segment, possibly from a read error. The rearrangement links TRBV13 to TRBJ1-2, with 8 bases aligning to TRBD1. The CDR3 is made up of 13 amino acids. Per the germline V gene, CDR1 is PRHDT and CDR2 is FYEKMQ (reference sequence). The CDR3 DNA reads as TGTGCCAACAGCTTGAACAGGGGGAATGGCTACACCTTC. Protein sequence: CANSLNRGNGYTF.

The chain employs TRBV20-1 and TRBJ2-1, with a weak D call TRBD1 (6 bases). Trimming pared 6 bases from V and 5 bases from J, leaving 11 bases between. The germline gives CDR1 DFQATT, CDR2 SNEGSKA (reference sequence). The CDR3 is made up of 12 amino acids. CDR3 loop: CSALGDNNEQFF. The CDR3 DNA is TGCAGTGCCCTAGGGGACAACAATGAGCAGTTCTTC.